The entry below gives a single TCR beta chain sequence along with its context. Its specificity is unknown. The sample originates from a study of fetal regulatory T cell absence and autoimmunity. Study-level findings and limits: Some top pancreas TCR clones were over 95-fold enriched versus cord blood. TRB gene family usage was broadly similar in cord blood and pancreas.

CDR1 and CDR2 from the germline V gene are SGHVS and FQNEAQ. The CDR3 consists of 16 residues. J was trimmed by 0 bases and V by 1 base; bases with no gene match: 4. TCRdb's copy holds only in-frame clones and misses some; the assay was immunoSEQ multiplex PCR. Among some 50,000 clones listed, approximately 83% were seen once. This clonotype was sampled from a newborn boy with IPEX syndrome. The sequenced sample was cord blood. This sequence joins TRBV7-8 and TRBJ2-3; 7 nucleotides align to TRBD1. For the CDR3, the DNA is TGTGCCAGCAGCTTAGTCGGGACAGCTAGCACAGATACGCAGTATTTT. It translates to CASSLVGTASTDTQYF.